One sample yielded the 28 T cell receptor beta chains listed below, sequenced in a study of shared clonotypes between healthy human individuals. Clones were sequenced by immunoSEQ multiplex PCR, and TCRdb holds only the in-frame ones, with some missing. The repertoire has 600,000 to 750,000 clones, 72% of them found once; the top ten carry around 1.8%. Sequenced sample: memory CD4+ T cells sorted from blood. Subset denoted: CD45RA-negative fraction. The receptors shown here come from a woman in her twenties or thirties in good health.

The CDR3 DNA is TGTGCCAGCAGCTCTACTCTCCTAGTATTGGGCAATGAGCAGTTCTTC. This sequence encodes CASSSTLLVLGNEQFF. The chain combines TRBV7-3 with TRBJ2-1; unclear D gene. The V gene lost 4 bases and the J gene lost 6 bases, with 19 bases spanning the gap. Germline lookup yields CDR1 SGHTA and CDR2 FQGTGA. The CDR3 is 16 residues long.

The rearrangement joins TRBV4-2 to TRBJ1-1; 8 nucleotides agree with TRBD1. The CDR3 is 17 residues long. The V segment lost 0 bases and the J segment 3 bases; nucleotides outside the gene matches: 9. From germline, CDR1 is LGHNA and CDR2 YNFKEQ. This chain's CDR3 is CASSQEPDRGYYTEAFF. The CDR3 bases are TGTGCCAGCAGCCAAGAACCCGACAGGGGTTATTACACTGAAGCTTTCTTT.

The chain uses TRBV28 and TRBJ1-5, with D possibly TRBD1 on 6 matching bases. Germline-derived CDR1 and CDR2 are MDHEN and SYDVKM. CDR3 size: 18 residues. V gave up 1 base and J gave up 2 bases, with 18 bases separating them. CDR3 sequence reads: CASSLLRGGLLGNQPQHF. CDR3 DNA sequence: TGTGCCAGCAGTTTATTAAGAGGGGGGCTTCTGGGCAATCAGCCCCAGCATTTT. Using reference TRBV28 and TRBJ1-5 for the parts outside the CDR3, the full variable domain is DVKVTQSSRYLVKRTGEKVFLECVQDMDHENMFWYRQDPGLGLRLIYFSYDVKMKEKGDIPEGYSVSREKKERFSLILESASTNQTSMYLCASSLLRGGLLGNQPQHFGDGTRLSIL.

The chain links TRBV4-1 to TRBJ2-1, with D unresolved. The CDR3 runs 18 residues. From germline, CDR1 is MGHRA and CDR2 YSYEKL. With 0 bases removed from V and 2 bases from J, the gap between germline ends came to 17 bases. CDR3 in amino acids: CASSQDLGRSKAYNEQFF. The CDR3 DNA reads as TGCGCCAGCAGCCAAGATCTAGGGCGGAGCAAGGCCTACAATGAGCAGTTCTTC.

The CDR3, as DNA: TGTGCCAGCAGCTTTAGGGGATACAATCAGCCCCAGCATTTT. This gives the protein CASSFRGYNQPQHF. This chain connects TRBV5-6 to TRBJ1-5; a possible D gene is TRBD1 (5 bases). Germline CDR1 reads SGHDT; CDR2 reads YYEEEE. Trimming stripped 2 bases from V and 3 bases from J, with 9 bases between. This CDR3 region has 14 residues.

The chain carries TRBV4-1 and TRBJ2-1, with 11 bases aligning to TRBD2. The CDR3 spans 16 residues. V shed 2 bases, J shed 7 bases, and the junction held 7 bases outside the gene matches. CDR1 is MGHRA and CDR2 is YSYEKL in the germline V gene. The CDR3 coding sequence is TGCGCCAGCAGCCAACTTATCGGGACTAGCGGAAATGAGCAGTTCTTC. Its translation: CASSQLIGTSGNEQFF.

The CDR3 is CASSQSGSRGSEQYF. For the CDR3, the DNA is TGTGCCAGCAGCCAGAGCGGGAGCAGAGGTAGCGAGCAGTACTTC. The rearrangement links TRBV11-2 to TRBJ2-7; 8 bases line up with TRBD2. Germline trimming cut 5 bases from V and 6 bases from J; bases unmatched to any gene: 12. Germline V gene sequence: CDR1 SGHAT, CDR2 FQNNGV. The CDR3 totals 15 residues. The entire variable domain, with the rest obtained from reference TRBV11-2 and TRBJ2-7, is as follows: EAGVAQSPRYKIIEKRQSVAFWCNPISGHATLYWYQQILGQGPKLLIQFQNNGVVDDSQLPKDRFSAERLKGVDSTLKIQPAKLEDSAVYLCASSQSGSRGSEQYFGPGTRLTVT.

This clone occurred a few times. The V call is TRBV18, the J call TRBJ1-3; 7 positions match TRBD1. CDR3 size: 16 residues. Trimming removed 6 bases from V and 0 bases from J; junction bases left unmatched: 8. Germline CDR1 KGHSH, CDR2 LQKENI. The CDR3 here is CASSRMTGSSGNTIYF. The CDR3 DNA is TGTGCCAGCTCGCGGATGACAGGGTCCTCTGGAAACACCATATATTTT.

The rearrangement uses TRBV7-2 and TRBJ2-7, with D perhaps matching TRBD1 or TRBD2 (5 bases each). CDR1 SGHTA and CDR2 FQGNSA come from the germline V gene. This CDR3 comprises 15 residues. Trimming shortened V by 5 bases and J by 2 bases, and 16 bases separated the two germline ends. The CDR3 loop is CASSEGQGGAYEQYF. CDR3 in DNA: TGTGCCAGCAGCGAGGGTCAGGGTGGGGCCTACGAGCAGTACTTC. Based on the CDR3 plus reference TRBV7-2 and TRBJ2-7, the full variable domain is GAGVSQSPSNKVTEKGKDVELRCDPISGHTALYWYRQSLGQGLEFLIYFQGNSAPDKSGLPSDRFSAERTGGSVSTLTIQRTQQEDSAVYLCASSEGQGGAYEQYFGPGTRLTVT.

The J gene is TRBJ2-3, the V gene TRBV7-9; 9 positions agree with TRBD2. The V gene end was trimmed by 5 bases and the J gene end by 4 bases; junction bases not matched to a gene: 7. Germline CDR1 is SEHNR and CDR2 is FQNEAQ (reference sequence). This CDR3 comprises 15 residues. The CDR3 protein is CASSLSSGGADTQYF. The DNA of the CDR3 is TGTGCCAGCAGCCTAAGTAGCGGGGGTGCAGATACGCAGTATTTT.

The CDR3: CASSRTEQETQYF. The CDR3 region has the DNA TGTGCCAGCTCACGCACGGAACAAGAGACCCAGTACTTC. V usage is TRBV18 and J usage is TRBJ2-5; D not resolved. Trimming removed 4 bases at V and 2 bases at J, with 8 bases between. The CDR3 is 13 residues long. Germline loops: CDR1 KGHSH, CDR2 LQKENI.

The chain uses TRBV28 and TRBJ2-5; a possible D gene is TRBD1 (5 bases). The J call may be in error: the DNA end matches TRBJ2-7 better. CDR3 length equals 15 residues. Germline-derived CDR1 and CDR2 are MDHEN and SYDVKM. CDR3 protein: CASSRTYRIGYEQYF. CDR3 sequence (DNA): TGTGCCAGCAGCCGCACCTACAGGATAGGCTACGAGCAGTACTTC.

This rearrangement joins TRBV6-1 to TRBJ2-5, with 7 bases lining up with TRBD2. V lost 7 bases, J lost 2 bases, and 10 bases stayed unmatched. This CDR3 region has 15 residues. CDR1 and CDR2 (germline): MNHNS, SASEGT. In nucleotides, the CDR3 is TGTGCCAGCACCGGACTAGTATTGTCACAAGAGACCCAGTACTTC. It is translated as CASTGLVLSQETQYF.

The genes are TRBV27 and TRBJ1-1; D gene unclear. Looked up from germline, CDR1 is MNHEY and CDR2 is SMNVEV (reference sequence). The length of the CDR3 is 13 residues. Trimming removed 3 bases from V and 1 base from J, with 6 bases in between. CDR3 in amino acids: CASSFMSNTEAFF. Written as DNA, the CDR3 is TGTGCCAGCAGTTTTATGTCGAACACTGAAGCTTTCTTT.

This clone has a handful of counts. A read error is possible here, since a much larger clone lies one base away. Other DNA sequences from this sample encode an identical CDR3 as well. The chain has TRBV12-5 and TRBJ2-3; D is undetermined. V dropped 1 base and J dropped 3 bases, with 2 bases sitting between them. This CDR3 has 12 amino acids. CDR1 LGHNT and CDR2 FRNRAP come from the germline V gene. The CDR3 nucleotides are TGTGCTAGTGGTTTGGAAACAGATACGCAGTATTTT. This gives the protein CASGLETDTQYF.

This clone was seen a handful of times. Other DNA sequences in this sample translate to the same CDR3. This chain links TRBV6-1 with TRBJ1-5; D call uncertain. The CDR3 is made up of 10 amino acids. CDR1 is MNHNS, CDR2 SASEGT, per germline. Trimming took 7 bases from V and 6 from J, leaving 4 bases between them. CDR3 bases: TGTGCCAGCAATGTTCAGCCCCAGCATTTT. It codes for CASNVQPQHF.

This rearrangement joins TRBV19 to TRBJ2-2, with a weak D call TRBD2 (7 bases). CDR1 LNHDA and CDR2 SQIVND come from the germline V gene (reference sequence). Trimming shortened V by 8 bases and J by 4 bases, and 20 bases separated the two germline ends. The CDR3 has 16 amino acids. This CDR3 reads CASARGTTGFTGELFF. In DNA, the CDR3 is TGTGCCAGTGCAAGGGGGACTACAGGGTTCACCGGGGAGCTGTTTTTT.

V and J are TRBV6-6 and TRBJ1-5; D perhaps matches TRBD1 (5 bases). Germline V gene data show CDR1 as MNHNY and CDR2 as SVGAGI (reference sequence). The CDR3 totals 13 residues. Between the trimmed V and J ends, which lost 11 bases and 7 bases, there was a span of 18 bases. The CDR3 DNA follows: TGTGCCCCCGCCATAACAGGCGGCCAGCCCCAGCATTTT. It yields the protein CAPAITGGQPQHF.

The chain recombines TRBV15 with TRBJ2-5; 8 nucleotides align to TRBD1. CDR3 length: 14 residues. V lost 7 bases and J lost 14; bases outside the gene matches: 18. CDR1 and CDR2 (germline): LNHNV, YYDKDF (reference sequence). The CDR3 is CATITDRAGGEAYF. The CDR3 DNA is TGTGCCACCATCACGGATCGGGCAGGGGGCGAAGCCTACTTC.

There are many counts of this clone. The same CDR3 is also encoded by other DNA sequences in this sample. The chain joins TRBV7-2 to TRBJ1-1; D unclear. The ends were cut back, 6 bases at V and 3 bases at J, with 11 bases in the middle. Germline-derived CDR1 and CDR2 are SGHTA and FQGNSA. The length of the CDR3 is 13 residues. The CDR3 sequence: CASSPQRDTEAFF. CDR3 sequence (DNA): TGTGCCAGCAGTCCACAGAGGGACACTGAAGCTTTCTTT.

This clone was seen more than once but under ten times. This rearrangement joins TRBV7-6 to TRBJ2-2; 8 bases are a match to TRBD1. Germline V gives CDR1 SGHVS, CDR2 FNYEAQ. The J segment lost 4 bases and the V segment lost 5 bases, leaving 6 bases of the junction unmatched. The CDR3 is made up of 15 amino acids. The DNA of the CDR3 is TGTGCCAGCAGCCCCGGACAGGGCGGCACCGGGGAGCTGTTTTTT. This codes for CASSPGQGGTGELFF.

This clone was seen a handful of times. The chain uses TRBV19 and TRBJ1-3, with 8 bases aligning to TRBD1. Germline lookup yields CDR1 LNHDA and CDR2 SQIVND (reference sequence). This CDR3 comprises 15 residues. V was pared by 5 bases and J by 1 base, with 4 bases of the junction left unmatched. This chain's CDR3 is CASSSTGGSGNTIYF. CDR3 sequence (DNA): TGTGCCAGTAGTTCCACAGGGGGGTCTGGAAACACCATATATTTT.

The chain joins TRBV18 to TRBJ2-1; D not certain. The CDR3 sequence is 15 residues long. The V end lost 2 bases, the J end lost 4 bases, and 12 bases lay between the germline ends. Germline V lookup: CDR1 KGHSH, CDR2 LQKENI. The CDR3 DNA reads TGTGCCAGCTCACCATCCCGGAGTCTATACAATGAGCAGTTCTTC. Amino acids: CASSPSRSLYNEQFF.

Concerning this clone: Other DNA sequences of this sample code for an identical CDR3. The CDR3 reads CASSLGTAYEQYF. In DNA form, the CDR3 reads TGTGCCAGCAGCTTGGGCACCGCCTACGAGCAGTACTTC. The rearrangement uses TRBV7-2 and TRBJ2-7; D is uncertain. Trimming cost V 3 bases and J 2 bases, with 8 bases left between them. Germline CDR1 is SGHTA and CDR2 is FQGNSA. The CDR3 is 13 residues long.

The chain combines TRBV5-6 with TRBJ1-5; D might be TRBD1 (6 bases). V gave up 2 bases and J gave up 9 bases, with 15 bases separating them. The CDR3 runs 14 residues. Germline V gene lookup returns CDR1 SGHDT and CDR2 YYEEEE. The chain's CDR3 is CASSLQGAGGPQHF. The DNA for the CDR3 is TGTGCCAGCAGCTTACAGGGTGCCGGAGGGCCCCAGCATTTT.

CDR3 coding DNA: TGTGCCAGCAGCCCGGGCGGACAGGGGAACACCGGGGAGCTGTTTTTT. It specifies CASSPGGQGNTGELFF. The V gene is TRBV4-2, the J gene TRBJ2-2; 8 bases are shared with TRBD1. V dropped 4 bases and J dropped 1; count of bases not matched to a gene: 5. This CDR3 spans 16 amino acids. Germline values: CDR1 LGHNA, CDR2 YNFKEQ.

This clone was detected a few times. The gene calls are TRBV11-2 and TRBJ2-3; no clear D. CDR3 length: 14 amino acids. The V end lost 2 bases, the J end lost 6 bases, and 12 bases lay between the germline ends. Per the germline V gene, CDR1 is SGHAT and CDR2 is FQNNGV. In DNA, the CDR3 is TGTGCCAGCAGCTTAAGGCAGTTCTTCGATACGCAGTATTTT. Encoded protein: CASSLRQFFDTQYF.

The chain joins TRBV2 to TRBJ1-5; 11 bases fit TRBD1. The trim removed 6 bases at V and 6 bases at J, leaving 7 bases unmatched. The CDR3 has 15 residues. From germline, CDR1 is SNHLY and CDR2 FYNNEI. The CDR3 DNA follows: TGTGCCAGCAGGGGCGGGACAGGGGGTAGTCAGCCCCAGCATTTT. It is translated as CASRGGTGGSQPQHF.